This entry features one T cell receptor beta chain sequence. This clone was found a few times. The antigen it recognizes is unknown. One base away there is no much larger clone; base qualities are not given. This entry comes from a study of beta chain features in type 1 diabetes (dated 2018 in TCRdb). At the level of the whole study: Patients and healthy donors did not differ in mean age, gender distribution, total cell number or subset yield. A total of about 110 million sorted cells were examined across all samples, and the number of cells per subset was strongly correlated with RNA yield. In the study, TCRB repertoires of sorted circulating CD4+ T cell subsets from recently diagnosed type 1 diabetes patients were compared with those of matched healthy donors. Regulatory and stem cell-like memory subsets were obtained from only 8 patients and roughly 8 healthy donors, while naive and central memory subsets were obtained from all 30 or so donors.

Findings and caveats that apply to the study as a whole: At VDJ recombination sites, patients with type 1 diabetes made fewer insertions and deleted more nucleotides, a pattern implying thymic rearrangement abnormalities. In all four CD4+ subsets, TCRB CDR3 length was moderately but significantly shorter in type 1 diabetes patients. Because cDNA was sequenced instead of genomic DNA, highly expressing activated cells could be over-represented, though the groups showed no difference in activation or CD3 levels. Because the HLA sub-analyses included only small numbers of individuals, any influence of HLA type on TCRB rearrangement was left unresolved. Shorter templates might have been favored by PCR, but patient and control samples were amplified and corrected together, so both groups would have been affected equally by any skew. Naive, central memory and regulatory TCRB repertoires appeared to be more similar among patients than among healthy donors.

Each donor gave one peripheral blood draw, averaging approximately 110 mL, which was collected into heparinised tubes. A BD FACSAria II was used to sort naive, central memory, regulatory and stem cell-like memory CD4+ T cells with a panel that included CD45RO, CCR7, CD25, CD127, CD95 and CD27. Purity was above 95% for every sorted population. PBMCs were isolated immediately by Lymphoprep density gradient centrifugation and stained directly without culture. So that batch effects would be minimized, each experiment stained and sorted samples in pairs, pairing one healthy donor with one patient. The germline V gene (reference sequence) supplies CDR1 SGHNT and CDR2 YYREEE. For this chain, trimming is 4 bases at the V end and 5 bases at the J end, and the number of junction bases without a gene match is 5. The CDR3, cysteine through phenylalanine, is 15 amino acids long. Of all the DNA, just the CDR3 is kept, 45 bases in frame from base 1.

All of the isolated RNA was reverse transcribed with the High Capacity cDNA Reverse Transcription Kit, so expressed TCRB transcripts were sequenced. Naive, central memory and regulatory T cell samples underwent deep immunoSEQ sequencing, averaging approximately 3.5 million total reads per sample. After sorted cells were lysed in RLT buffer, RNA was extracted with DNase-treated RNeasy Micro or Mini kits, with the choice depending on cell number. To prevent cross-contamination, each cell subset was processed individually, whereas patient and healthy donor samples were processed jointly. TCRB sequences were amplified from cDNA with the immunoSEQ multiplex PCR, producing 87-bp fragments spanning the CDR3 region. Amplicons were sequenced on the Illumina HiSeq platform. The authors' pipeline ran thus. Synthetic template baselines were used to correct PCR bias computationally, reads within Hamming distance 2 were collapsed, and singletons that could not be merged were discarded. Reads were aligned against IMGT so that V, D and J genes, CDR3 length and insertions or deletions at six rearrangement sites could be assigned. Within each subset, clonotype counts were normalized to sorted cell number, after which true diversity and Gini coefficients were computed with the tcR R package. The overlap coefficient, calculated on TCRB nucleotide sequences, was used to quantify repertoire sharing. The table was pulled from immuneACCESS by TCRdb, which kept in-frame rearrangements only. Such tables lose some clones; where checked, under half of the loss comes from unresolved V genes, and the rest has no known cause. Clone size and V and J calls were adopted from that table, with D and trimming inferred from the DNA. The sample table holds some 190,000 clones, of which around 8% were seen once. Approximately 0.85% of the sample lies in the top ten.

The rearrangement combines TRBV5-4 with TRBJ2-2; 10 bases in the middle match TRBD1. This TCR came from a woman aged 40-49 years with type 1 diabetes. Sequencing used central memory CD4+ T cells from blood. CDR3 reads: CASSRQGARTGELFF. The bases read TGTGCCAGCAGCCGACAGGGGGCGAGAACCGGGGAGCTGTTTTTT.